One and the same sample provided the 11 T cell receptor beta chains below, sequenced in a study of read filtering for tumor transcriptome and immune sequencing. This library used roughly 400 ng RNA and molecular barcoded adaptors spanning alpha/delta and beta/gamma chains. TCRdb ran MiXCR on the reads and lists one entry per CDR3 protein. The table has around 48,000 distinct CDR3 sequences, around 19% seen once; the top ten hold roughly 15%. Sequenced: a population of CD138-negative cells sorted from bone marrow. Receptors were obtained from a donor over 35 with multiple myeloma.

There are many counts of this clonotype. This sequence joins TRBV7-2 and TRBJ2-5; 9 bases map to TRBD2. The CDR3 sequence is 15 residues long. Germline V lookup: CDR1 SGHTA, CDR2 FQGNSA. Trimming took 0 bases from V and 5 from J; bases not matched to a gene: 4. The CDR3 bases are TGTGCCAGCAGCTTAGCTAGCGGGAGCACTGAGACCCAGTACTTC. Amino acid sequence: CASSLASGSTETQYF.

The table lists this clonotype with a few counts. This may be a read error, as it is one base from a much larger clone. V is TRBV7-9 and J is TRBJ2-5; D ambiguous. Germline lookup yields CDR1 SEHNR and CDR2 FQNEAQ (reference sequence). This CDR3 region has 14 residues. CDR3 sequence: CASSLSQARETLYF. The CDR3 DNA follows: TGTGCCAGCAGCTTGTCCCAGGCGAGAGAGACCCTGTACTTC.

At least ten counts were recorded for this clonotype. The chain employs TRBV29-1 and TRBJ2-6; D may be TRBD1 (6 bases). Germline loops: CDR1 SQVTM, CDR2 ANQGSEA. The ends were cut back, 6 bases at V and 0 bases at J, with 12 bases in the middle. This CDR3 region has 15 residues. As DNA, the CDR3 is TGCAGCGTGTGGGGACAAGACTCTGGGGCCAACGTCCTGACTTTC. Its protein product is CSVWGQDSGANVLTF.

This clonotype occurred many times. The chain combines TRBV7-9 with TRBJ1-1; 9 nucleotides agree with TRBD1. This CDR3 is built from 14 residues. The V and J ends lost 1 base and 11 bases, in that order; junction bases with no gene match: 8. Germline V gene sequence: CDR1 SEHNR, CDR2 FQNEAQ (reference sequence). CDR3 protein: CASSLGADRGRAFF. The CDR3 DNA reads TGTGCCAGCAGCTTAGGGGCGGACAGGGGAAGGGCTTTCTTT.

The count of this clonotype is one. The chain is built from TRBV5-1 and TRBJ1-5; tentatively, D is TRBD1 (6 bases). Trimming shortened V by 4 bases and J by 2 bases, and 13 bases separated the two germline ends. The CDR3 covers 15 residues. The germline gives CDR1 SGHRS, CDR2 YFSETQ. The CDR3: CASSPGAGGNQPQHF. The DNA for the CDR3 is TGCGCCAGCAGCCCGGGAGCAGGGGGCAATCAGCCCCAGCATTTT. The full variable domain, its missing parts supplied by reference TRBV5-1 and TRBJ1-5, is KAGVTQTPRYLIKTRGQQVTLSCSPISGHRSVSWYQQTPGQGLQFLFEYFSETQRNKGNFPGRFSGRQFSNSRSEMNVSTLELGDSALYLCASSPGAGGNQPQHFGDGTRLSIL.

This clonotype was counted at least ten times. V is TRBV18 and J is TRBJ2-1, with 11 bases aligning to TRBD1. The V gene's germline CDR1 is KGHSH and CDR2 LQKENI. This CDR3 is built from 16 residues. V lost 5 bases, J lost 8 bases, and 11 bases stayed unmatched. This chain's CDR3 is CASSSSGTGGVHEQFF. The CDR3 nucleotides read TGTGCCAGCTCATCCTCCGGGACAGGGGGTGTCCATGAGCAGTTCTTC.

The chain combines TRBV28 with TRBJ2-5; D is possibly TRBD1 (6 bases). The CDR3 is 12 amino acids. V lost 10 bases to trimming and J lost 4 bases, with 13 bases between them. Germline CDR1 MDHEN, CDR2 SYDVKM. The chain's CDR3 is CATRGNGETQYF. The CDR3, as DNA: TGTGCCACCAGGGGAAACGGAGAGACCCAGTACTTC.

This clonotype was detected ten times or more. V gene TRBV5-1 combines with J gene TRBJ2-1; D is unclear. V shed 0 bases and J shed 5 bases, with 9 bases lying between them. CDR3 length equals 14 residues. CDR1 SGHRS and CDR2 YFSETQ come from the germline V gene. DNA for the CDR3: TGCGCCAGCAGCTTGGGGGTCAACGACAATGAGCAGTTCTTC. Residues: CASSLGVNDNEQFF.

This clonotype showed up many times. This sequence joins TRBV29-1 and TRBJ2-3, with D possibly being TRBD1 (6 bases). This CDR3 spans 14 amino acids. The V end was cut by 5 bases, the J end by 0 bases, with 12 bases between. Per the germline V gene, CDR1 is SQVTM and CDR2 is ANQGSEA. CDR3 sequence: CSVPDRSSTDTQYF. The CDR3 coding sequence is TGCAGCGTTCCCGACAGGTCTAGCACAGATACGCAGTATTTT.

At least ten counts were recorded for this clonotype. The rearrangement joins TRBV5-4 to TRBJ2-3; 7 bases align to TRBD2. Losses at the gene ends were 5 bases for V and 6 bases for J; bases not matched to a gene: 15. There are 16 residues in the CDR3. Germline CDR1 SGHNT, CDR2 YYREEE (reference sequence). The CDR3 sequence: CASRPASGGPSDTQYF. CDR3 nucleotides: TGTGCCAGCAGGCCGGCTAGCGGAGGCCCCTCGGATACGCAGTATTTT.

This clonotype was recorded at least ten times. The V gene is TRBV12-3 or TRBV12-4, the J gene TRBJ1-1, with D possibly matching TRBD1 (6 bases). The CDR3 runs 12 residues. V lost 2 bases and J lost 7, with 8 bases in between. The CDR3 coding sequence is TGTGCCAGCAGTTTACTGGGACATGAAGCTTTCTTT. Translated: CASSLLGHEAFF.